These 21 T cell receptor beta chains were sequenced from one sample in a study of blood T cell repertoires in COVID-19 (dated by TCRdb to between 2020 and 2021). The library was made by the immunoSEQ multiplex PCR assay. Entries here come from immuneACCESS through TCRdb and include only in-frame sequences with V and J called. Some clones fail to appear in such tables; in the studies checked, an unresolved V gene covers under half of the shortfall, and the cause of the remainder is unknown. The sample includes more than 200,000 clones, with less than 90% observed a single time. Clones ranked in the top ten supply about 11% of the sample. Sequencing input: peripheral blood. These receptors were taken from a woman of 80 years or more with COVID-19, enrolled during active disease.

The chain joins TRBV6-5 to TRBJ1-2, with TRBD1 identical over 8 bases. The CDR3 has 14 residues. The germline V gene has CDR1 MNHEY and CDR2 SVGAGI. Germline trimming cut 7 bases from V and 7 bases from J; bases unmatched to any gene: 11. The CDR3 DNA is TGTGCCAGCATACCATACCAGGGGGCGCGTGGCTACACCTTC. It translates to CASIPYQGARGYTF.

To note about this clone: Other nucleotide sequences from this sample produce the same CDR3. The V call is TRBV9, the J call TRBJ1-1, with D perhaps TRBD1 (6 bases). Germline V CDR1 and CDR2: SGDLS, YYNGEE. CDR3 length: 13 amino acids. Trimming shortened V by 2 bases and J by 1 base, and 6 bases separated the two germline ends. CDR3 nucleotides: TGTGCCAGCAGCGTGGGGGCGAACACTGAAGCTTTCTTT. Its protein is CASSVGANTEAFF.

The chain combines TRBV9 with TRBJ1-2; TRBD1 matches at 10 bases. The CDR3 is 15 residues long. Germline V gene sequence: CDR1 SGDLS, CDR2 YYNGEE. The J segment lost 2 bases and the V segment lost 0 bases, leaving 1 base of the junction unmatched. CDR3 residues: CASSVETGGNYGYTF. The DNA of the CDR3 is TGTGCCAGCAGCGTAGAGACAGGGGGCAACTATGGCTACACCTTC.

The chain combines TRBV5-1 with TRBJ1-4; 9 bases are shared with TRBD1. Germline-derived CDR1 and CDR2 are SGHRS and YFSETQ. The V and J ends lost 4 bases and 8 bases, in that order; junction bases with no gene match: 6. The CDR3 runs 14 residues. CDR3 region: CASSEDRGPEKLFF. CDR3 DNA: TGCGCCAGCAGCGAGGACAGGGGCCCCGAAAAACTGTTTTTT. Filled out from reference TRBV5-1 and TRBJ1-4, the complete variable domain reads KAGVTQTPRYLIKTRGQQVTLSCSPISGHRSVSWYQQTPGQGLQFLFEYFSETQRNKGNFPGRFSGRQFSNSRSEMNVSTLELGDSALYLCASSEDRGPEKLFFGSGTQLSVL.

This clone was detected only a few times. CDR3 residues: CASRNRGLENGYTF. Written as DNA, the CDR3 is TGTGCCAGTCGAAACAGGGGGCTTGAGAATGGCTACACCTTC. This sequence joins TRBV19 and TRBJ1-2, with 9 positions matching TRBD1. Per germline, CDR1 LNHDA and CDR2 SQIVND (reference sequence). The CDR3 has 14 residues. With V trimmed by 8 bases and J by 6 bases, 10 bases remained unmatched. The full variable domain, its missing parts supplied by reference TRBV19 and TRBJ1-2, is DGGITQSPKYLFRKEGQNVTLSCEQNLNHDAMYWYRQDPGQGLRLIYYSQIVNDFQKGDIAEGYSVSREKKESFPLTVTSAQKNPTAFYLCASRNRGLENGYTFGSGTRLTVV.

V gene TRBV14 combines with J gene TRBJ2-7, with a tentative D call TRBD2 (5 bases). The CDR3 covers 14 residues. Germline assignment: CDR1 SGHDN and CDR2 FVKESK. Trimming cost V 4 bases and J 2 bases, with 12 bases left between them. Written as DNA, the CDR3 is TGTGCCAGCAGCCGGCCAGCGAGGGCCTACGAGCAGTACTTC. This codes for CASSRPARAYEQYF.

J is TRBJ2-3 and V is TRBV18; tentatively, D is TRBD1 (5 bases). Trimming left V 2 bases short and J 2 bases short, with 8 bases between. CDR3 length: 14 residues. Germline V CDR1 and CDR2: KGHSH, LQKENI. The CDR3 protein is CASSPGAVTDTQYF. The CDR3, as DNA: TGTGCCAGCTCACCAGGGGCCGTCACAGATACGCAGTATTTT.

The chain is built from TRBV28 and TRBJ1-5; D is uncertain. There are 15 residues in the CDR3. Looked up from germline, CDR1 is MDHEN and CDR2 is SYDVKM. V lost 1 base and J 0 bases, leaving 7 bases between the germline ends. CDR3 loop: CASSLSGNSNQPQHF. The CDR3 DNA reads as TGTGCCAGCAGTTTATCGGGGAATAGCAATCAGCCCCAGCATTTT.

The chain has TRBV3-1 (or the pseudogene TRBV3-2) and TRBJ2-3, with 10 bases identical to TRBD2. CDR1 is LGHDT, CDR2 YNNKEL, per germline (reference sequence). This CDR3 contains 16 residues. With V trimmed by 4 bases and J by 4 bases, 8 bases remained unmatched. CDR3 in DNA: TGTGCCAGCAGCCCCCAAGCGGGGGGGAGGTCAGATACGCAGTATTTT. It codes for CASSPQAGGRSDTQYF.

The chain has TRBV6-5 and TRBJ1-3, with no clear D. The length of the CDR3 is 14 residues. The V gene lost 7 bases and the J gene lost 0 bases, with 10 bases spanning the gap. Germline V gene lookup returns CDR1 MNHEY and CDR2 SVGAGI. The chain's CDR3 is CASIPPGSGNTIYF. DNA of the CDR3: TGTGCCAGCATTCCCCCGGGCTCTGGAAACACCATATATTTT.

This rearrangement joins TRBV28 to TRBJ1-1; D is undetermined. The CDR3 loop spans 15 amino acids. V shed 6 bases and J shed 6 bases, with 20 bases lying between them. Per the germline V gene, CDR1 is MDHEN and CDR2 is SYDVKM. The CDR3 loop is CASSRVRGQGAEAFF. The CDR3, as DNA: TGTGCCAGCAGCCGAGTTCGGGGTCAAGGCGCTGAAGCTTTCTTT.

The chain couples TRBV5-8 to TRBJ2-7; 8 bases line up with TRBD1. CDR3 size: 15 residues. The V gene's germline CDR1 is SGHTS and CDR2 YDEGEE. J gave up 5 bases and V 4 bases, and 11 bases lay outside the gene matches. The CDR3 nucleotides are TGTGCCAGCAGCGATACGACAGGGGCTAAGAACGAGCAGTACGTC. It yields the protein CASSDTTGAKNEQYV.

This clone was counted only a few times. Other DNA sequences of this sample code for an identical CDR3. Here the CDR3 DNA reads TGTGCCAGCAGGCGGACAGGGAGGGAGACCCAGTACTTC. This translates into CASRRTGRETQYF. The chain links TRBV28 to TRBJ2-5; 8 nucleotides line up with TRBD1. The CDR3 is 13 residues long. Germline V gene sequence: CDR1 MDHEN, CDR2 SYDVKM. V lost 6 bases, J lost 5 bases, and 5 bases stayed unmatched. The full variable domain, rest sourced from reference TRBV28 and TRBJ2-5, is DVKVTQSSRYLVKRTGEKVFLECVQDMDHENMFWYRQDPGLGLRLIYFSYDVKMKEKGDIPEGYSVSREKKERFSLILESASTNQTSMYLCASRRTGRETQYFGPGTRLLVL.

This chain joins TRBV4-3 and TRBJ2-7, with 10 nucleotides matching TRBD1. The CDR3 sequence is 16 residues long. The germline V gene encodes CDR1 LGHNA and CDR2 YSLEER. J lost 3 bases, V lost 4 bases, and 9 bases had no gene match. The CDR3 protein is CASSPSGTGEFYEQYF. Written as DNA, the CDR3 is TGCGCCAGCAGCCCATCCGGGACAGGGGAATTCTACGAGCAGTACTTC.

This clone was counted once. V and J are TRBV7-2 and TRBJ2-3; the match to TRBD2 covers 8 bases. Per germline, CDR1 SGHTA and CDR2 FQGNSA. J lost 5 bases, V lost 2 bases, and 6 bases had no gene match. The CDR3 sequence is 15 residues long. Here the CDR3 DNA reads TGTGCCAGCAGCTTAAACGGGGGGGCCATAGATACGCAGTATTTT. Protein product: CASSLNGGAIDTQYF.

The genes are TRBV7-2 and TRBJ2-5; possibly TRBD2 for D (5 bases). The CDR3 extends over 14 amino acids. The V gene's germline CDR1 is SGHTA and CDR2 FQGNSA. V was trimmed by 2 bases and J by 4 bases, leaving 11 bases between them. In nucleotides, the CDR3 is TGTGCCAGCAGCTTACACGGGAATGGAGAGACCCAGTACTTC. Translating gives CASSLHGNGETQYF.

V is TRBV2 and J is TRBJ1-6; 7 bases map to TRBD1. This CDR3 is built from 13 residues. CDR1 and CDR2 from the germline V gene are SNHLY and FYNNEI. Unmatched junction bases numbered 4, after V lost 4 bases and J lost 10 bases. CDR3 region: CASSAGGSSPLHF. In DNA form, the CDR3 reads TGTGCCAGCAGTGCAGGGGGTTCATCACCCCTCCACTTT.

This clone was detected a few times. This chain joins TRBV18 and TRBJ1-3, with D possibly matching TRBD1 (5 bases). Trimming cost V 4 bases and J 0 bases, with 13 bases left between them. Germline V gene data show CDR1 as KGHSH and CDR2 as LQKENI. The CDR3 is made up of 16 amino acids. The CDR3 bases are TGTGCCAGCTCACAGGGGCCCCAAAGCTCTGGAAACACCATATATTTT. It yields the protein CASSQGPQSSGNTIYF.

This rearrangement joins TRBV6-2 or TRBV6-3 to TRBJ2-5; D unresolved. The CDR3 is 15 amino acids. Germline V lookup: CDR1 MNHEY, CDR2 SVGEGT. The ends were cut back, 2 bases at V and 0 bases at J, with 10 bases in the middle. In nucleotides, the CDR3 is TGTGCCAGCAGTTACGGTTACGGAGACCAAGAGACCCAGTACTTC. It is translated as CASSYGYGDQETQYF.

On this clone itself: The sample holds other DNA sequences that translate to the same CDR3. The gene calls are TRBV18 and TRBJ1-5; D perhaps matches TRBD1 (5 bases). CDR3 length: 14 residues. Germline CDR1 reads KGHSH; CDR2 reads LQKENI. Trimming took 2 bases from V and 5 from J, leaving 10 bases between them. DNA of the CDR3: TGTGCCAGCTCACCAGCCGGGGGGGATCAGCCCCAGCATTTT. Amino acids: CASSPAGGDQPQHF.

V is TRBV3-1 (or the pseudogene TRBV3-2) and J is TRBJ2-3; TRBD2 matches at 11 bases. Germline assignment: CDR1 LGHDT and CDR2 YNNKEL (reference sequence). This CDR3 contains 17 residues. J lost 2 bases, V lost 3 bases, and 7 bases had no gene match. CDR3 sequence (DNA): TGTGCCAGCAGCCAGGGCCTACTAGCGGGGGACACAGATACGCAGTATTTT. Protein product: CASSQGLLAGDTDTQYF.